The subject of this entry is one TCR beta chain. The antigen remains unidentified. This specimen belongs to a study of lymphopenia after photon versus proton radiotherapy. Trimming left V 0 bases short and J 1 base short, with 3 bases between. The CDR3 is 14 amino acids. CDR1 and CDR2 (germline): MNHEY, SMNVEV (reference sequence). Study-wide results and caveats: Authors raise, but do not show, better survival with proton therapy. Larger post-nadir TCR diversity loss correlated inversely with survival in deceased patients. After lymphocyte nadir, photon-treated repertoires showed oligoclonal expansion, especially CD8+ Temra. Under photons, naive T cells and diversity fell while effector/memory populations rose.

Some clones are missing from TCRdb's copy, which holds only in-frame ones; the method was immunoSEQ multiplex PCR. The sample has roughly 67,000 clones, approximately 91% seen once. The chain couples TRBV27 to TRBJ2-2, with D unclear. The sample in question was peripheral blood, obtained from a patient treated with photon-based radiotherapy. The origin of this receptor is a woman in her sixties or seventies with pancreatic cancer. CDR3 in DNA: TGTGCCAGCAGTTTATCGTTGAACACCGGGGAGCTGTTTTTT. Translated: CASSLSLNTGELFF.